This T cell receptor (beta chain) stems from a study of blood T cells in healthy people across ages. A second about 7 to 11 cycle PCR used barcoded and J-beta primers. TCRdb redid the calling of the 5' RACE reads with MiXCR, one entry per CDR3 protein. This table has about 800,000 distinct CDR3 sequences, approximately 25% appearing once. General observations from the study: Donor CMV infection status was unknown, possibly confounding age-related changes in expanded clonotypes.

Details on this clonotype: Its antigen is as yet unknown.

The CDR3 spans 14 residues. Trimming cost V 8 bases and J 5 bases, with 16 bases left between them. Germline V CDR1 and CDR2: MNHEY, SVGAGI. These data also featured in a second study, about T cells of mothers and their children.

Sequenced: blood. The receptor's source is a boy between 10 and 17 years old in good health. The V gene is TRBV6-5, the J gene TRBJ1-5; D is ambiguous. The CDR3 DNA follows: TGTGCCAGCCGGCTAAGGACGGGCTATCAGCCCCAGCATTTT. Translated, it gives CASRLRTGYQPQHF.